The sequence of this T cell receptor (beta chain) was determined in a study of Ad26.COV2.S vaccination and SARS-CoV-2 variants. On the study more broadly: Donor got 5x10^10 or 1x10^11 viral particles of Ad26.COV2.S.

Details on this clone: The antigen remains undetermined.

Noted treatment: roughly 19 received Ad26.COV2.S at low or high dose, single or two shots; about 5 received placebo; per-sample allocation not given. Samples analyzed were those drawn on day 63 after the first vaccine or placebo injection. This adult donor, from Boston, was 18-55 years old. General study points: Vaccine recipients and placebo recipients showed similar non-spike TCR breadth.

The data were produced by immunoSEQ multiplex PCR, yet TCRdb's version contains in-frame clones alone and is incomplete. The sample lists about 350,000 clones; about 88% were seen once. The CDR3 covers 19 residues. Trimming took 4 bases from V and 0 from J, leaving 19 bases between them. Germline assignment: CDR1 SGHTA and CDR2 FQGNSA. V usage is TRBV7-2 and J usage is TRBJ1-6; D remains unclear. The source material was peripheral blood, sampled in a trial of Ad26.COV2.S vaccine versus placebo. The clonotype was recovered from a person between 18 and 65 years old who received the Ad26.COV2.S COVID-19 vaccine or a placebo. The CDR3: CASSSQSGPGSSYNSPLHF. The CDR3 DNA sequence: TGTGCCAGCAGCTCACAATCCGGCCCAGGCAGCTCCTATAATTCACCCCTCCACTTT. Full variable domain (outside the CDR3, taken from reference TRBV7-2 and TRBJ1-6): GAGVSQSPSNKVTEKGKDVELRCDPISGHTALYWYRQSLGQGLEFLIYFQGNSAPDKSGLPSDRFSAERTGGSVSTLTIQRTQQEDSAVYLCASSSQSGPGSSYNSPLHFGNGTRLTVT.